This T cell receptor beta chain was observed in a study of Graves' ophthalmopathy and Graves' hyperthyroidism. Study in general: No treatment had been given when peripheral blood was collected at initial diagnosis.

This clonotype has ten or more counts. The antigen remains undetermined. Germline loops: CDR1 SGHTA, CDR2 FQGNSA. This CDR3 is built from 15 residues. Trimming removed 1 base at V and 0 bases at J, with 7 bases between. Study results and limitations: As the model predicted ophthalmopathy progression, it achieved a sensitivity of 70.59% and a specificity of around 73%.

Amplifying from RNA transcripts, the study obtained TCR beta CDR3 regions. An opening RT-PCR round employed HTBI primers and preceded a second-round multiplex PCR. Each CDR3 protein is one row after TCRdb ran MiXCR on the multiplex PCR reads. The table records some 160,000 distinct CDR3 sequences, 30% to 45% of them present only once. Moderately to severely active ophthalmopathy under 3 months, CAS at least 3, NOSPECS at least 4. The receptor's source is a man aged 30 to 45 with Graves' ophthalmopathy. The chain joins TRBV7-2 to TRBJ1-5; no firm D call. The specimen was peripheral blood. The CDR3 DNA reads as TGTGCCAGCAGCTTAGTTGGTTATAGCAATCAGCCCCAGCATTTT. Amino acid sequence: CASSLVGYSNQPQHF.